This T cell receptor (beta chain) was found in a study of OX40 agonist ivuxolimab in advanced cancers. Study-wide context: Ivuxolimab, which is an agonistic anti-OX40 (CD134) antibody, was administered to the patients. Prior anti-PD-1, anti-PD-L1 or anti-CTLA-4 therapy was allowed; 40% had some. Partial responses were achieved by three patients: one hepatocellular carcinoma, two cutaneous melanoma.

Data came from immunoSEQ multiplex PCR; TCRdb stores just in-frame clones and leaves some out. The sample shows about 48,000 clones, more than 75% of them seen only once. With 5 bases removed from V and 3 bases from J, the gap between germline ends came to 5 bases. The CDR3 totals 12 residues. Germline CDR1 is SEHNR and CDR2 is FQNEAQ (reference sequence). Autoimmune disease history or systemic immunosuppression led to patients being barred. This clone has just one count. This clonotype was obtained from an adult with an advanced solid tumor such as melanoma, head and neck, liver or kidney cancer. This chain joins TRBV7-9 and TRBJ1-5; D unclear. The material sequenced was CD4+ or CD8+ T cells sorted from blood, taken in a trial of the OX40 agonist ivuxolimab. CDR3 nucleotide sequence: TGTGCCAGCAGCGGTAACAATCAGCCCCAGCATTTT. It is translated as CASSGNNQPQHF.